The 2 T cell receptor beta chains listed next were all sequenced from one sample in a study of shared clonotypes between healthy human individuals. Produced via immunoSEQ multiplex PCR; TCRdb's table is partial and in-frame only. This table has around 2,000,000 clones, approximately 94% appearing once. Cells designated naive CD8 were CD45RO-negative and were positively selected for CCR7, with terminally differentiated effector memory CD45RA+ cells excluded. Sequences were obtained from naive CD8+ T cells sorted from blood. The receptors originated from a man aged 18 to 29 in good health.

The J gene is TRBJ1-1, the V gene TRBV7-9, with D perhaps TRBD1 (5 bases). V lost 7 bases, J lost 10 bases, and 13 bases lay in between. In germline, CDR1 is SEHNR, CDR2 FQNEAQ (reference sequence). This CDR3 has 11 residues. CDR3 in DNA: TGTGCCAGCAACCCCGTAGGGGTAGCTTTCTTT. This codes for CASNPVGVAFF.

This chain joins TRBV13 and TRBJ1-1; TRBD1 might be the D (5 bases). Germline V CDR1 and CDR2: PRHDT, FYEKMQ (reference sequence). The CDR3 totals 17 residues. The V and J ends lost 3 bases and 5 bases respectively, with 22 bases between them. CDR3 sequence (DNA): TGTGCCAGCAGCTTTGTGGGGGGATGGGACCGTGTTACTGAAGCTTTCTTT. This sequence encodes CASSFVGGWDRVTEAFF.